One and the same sample provided the 4 T cell receptor beta chains below, sequenced in a study of STAT5B mutations in CD4+ large granular lymphocyte leukemia (dated by TCRdb to 2021 to 2024). Receptor libraries were prepared by the immunoSEQ multiplex PCR assay. TCRdb carries this immuneACCESS record with in-frame sequences only. Its versions omit some clonotypes, under half of them owing to an unresolved V gene in the studies checked, with the rest unexplained. Present in this sample are tens of thousands of clones, less than 80% of which were seen just once. The ten largest clones capture 0.5% to 0.65% of the sample. The sample comprised CD4+ T cells from blood buffy coats. Receptor source: a human donor in good health.

The chain carries TRBV19 and TRBJ1-5, with 7 bases fitting TRBD1. CDR1 is LNHDA and CDR2 is SQIVND in the germline V gene (reference sequence). V trimming: 7 bases; J trimming: 3 bases; junction bases outside the gene matches: 6. The CDR3 length is 14 residues. The CDR3 is CASTGGLSNQPQHF. The CDR3 bases are TGTGCCAGTACAGGGGGACTTTCCAATCAGCCCCAGCATTTT.

CDR3 amino acids: CASSEQGVPGKLFF. The CDR3 coding sequence is TGCGCCAGCAGCGAGCAGGGGGTGCCGGGAAAACTGTTTTTT. V usage is TRBV5-1 and J usage is TRBJ1-4; TRBD1 aligns across 7 bases. CDR1 and CDR2 from the germline V gene are SGHRS and YFSETQ. This CDR3 has 14 amino acids. J was trimmed by 10 bases and V by 4 bases; bases with no gene match: 10.

The gene calls are TRBV6-5 and TRBJ2-2; D not certain. V shed 9 bases and J shed 5 bases, with 19 bases lying between them. The CDR3 has 15 amino acids. Germline V gives CDR1 MNHEY, CDR2 SVGAGI. CDR3 loop: CASNLDGSRTGELFF. The CDR3 DNA reads TGTGCCAGTAACTTAGACGGTTCTAGGACCGGGGAGCTGTTTTTT.

The genes are TRBV5-1 and TRBJ2-2; D is possibly TRBD1 (5 bases). The CDR3 has 17 amino acids. The V gene lost 0 bases and the J gene lost 7 bases, with 19 bases spanning the gap. The germline V gene encodes CDR1 SGHRS and CDR2 YFSETQ. CDR3 loop: CASSLGVLQGPDGELFF. DNA of the CDR3: TGCGCCAGCAGCTTGGGGGTTCTGCAGGGTCCCGACGGGGAGCTGTTTTTT.